Each of the 4 T cell receptor beta chains below was sequenced from the same sample in a study of shared clonotypes between healthy human individuals. Measured with immunoSEQ multiplex PCR; TCRdb has only the in-frame clones, and not every one. Of roughly 2.6 million clones in the sample, more than 80% are singletons; the top ten hold 0.11% to 0.15%. Sample: naive CD4+ T cells sorted from blood. The sample's subset: CD45RA+ positively selected. Source of these receptors: a man younger than 35 in good health.

The V and J genes are TRBV6-5 and TRBJ2-3, with TRBD1 identical over 7 bases. The CDR3 contains 13 residues. V trimming: 5 bases; J trimming: 8 bases; junction bases outside the gene matches: 7. Germline V gene data show CDR1 as MNHEY and CDR2 as SVGAGI. This chain's CDR3 is CASSLREGATQYF. In DNA form, the CDR3 reads TGTGCCAGCAGTCTCCGTGAGGGGGCTACGCAGTATTTT.

The chain joins TRBV11-2 to TRBJ2-1, with a possible D match to TRBD2 (6 bases). This CDR3 is 16 amino acids long. In germline, CDR1 is SGHAT, CDR2 FQNNGV. Trimming pared 5 bases from V and 0 bases from J, leaving 14 bases between. CDR3: CASSPGLSLSYNEQFF. CDR3 in DNA: TGTGCCAGCAGCCCGGGACTTTCGCTCTCCTACAATGAGCAGTTCTTC.

The V call is TRBV10-3, the J call TRBJ1-4, with D maybe TRBD1 (5 bases). Trimming took 10 bases from V and 6 from J, leaving 12 bases between them. This CDR3 has 12 amino acids. The germline V gene encodes CDR1 ENHRY and CDR2 SYGVKD. The DNA of the CDR3 is TGTGCCACGAAGAGGGGTGATGAAAAACTGTTTTTT. This codes for CATKRGDEKLFF.

The chain employs TRBV5-1 and TRBJ2-1; a possible D gene is TRBD2 (6 bases). This CDR3 contains 18 residues. The V gene's germline CDR1 is SGHRS and CDR2 YFSETQ. Trimming cost V 1 base and J 0 bases, with 17 bases left between them. The CDR3 DNA follows: TGCGCCAGCAGCTTGACGCCTAACTTCGGGAGCTCCTACAATGAGCAGTTCTTC. Translation: CASSLTPNFGSSYNEQFF. Looking up the rest from reference TRBV5-1 and TRBJ2-1 gives the full variable domain: KAGVTQTPRYLIKTRGQQVTLSCSPISGHRSVSWYQQTPGQGLQFLFEYFSETQRNKGNFPGRFSGRQFSNSRSEMNVSTLELGDSALYLCASSLTPNFGSSYNEQFFGPGTRLTVL.